These T cell receptor beta chains were read from a single sample in a study of shared clonotypes between healthy human individuals. Generated by immunoSEQ multiplex PCR, the TCRdb table keeps only in-frame clones and is missing some. The table has about 2.4 million clones, around nine tenths seen once. The sample was naive CD4+ T cells sorted from blood. The receptors were gathered from a man between 18 and 35 years old in good health. The CDR3 runs from the conserved cysteine through the conserved F or W. Each record gives: CDR3 DNA, CDR3 protein, V gene, clone size, J gene, D gene. A D gene is named only where the DNA matches it firmly. Rows give clone size only sometimes, using once, few, many, or a class for an expanded clone.

CDR3nt: TGTGCCAGCAGCCCGATAACAGGGGCCGGGGATCGTGGCTACACCTTC; CDR3aa: CASSPITGAGDRGYTF; v_gene: TRBV7-8; abundance: .; j_gene: TRBJ1-2; d_gene: TRBD1
CDR3nt: TGCGCCAGCAGTCGTCGCGACAGGGCTAATCAGCCCCAGCATTTT; CDR3aa: CASSRRDRANQPQHF; v_gene: TRBV23-1; abundance: .; j_gene: TRBJ1-5; d_gene: TRBD1
CDR3nt: TGTGCCACCCCCGGGGCTAACCCCCTCAATGAGCAGTTCTTC; CDR3aa: CATPGANPLNEQFF; v_gene: TRBV21-1; abundance: .; j_gene: TRBJ2-1; d_gene: .
CDR3nt: TGCGCCAGCAGCCAAGGTACAGGACCTCAGGAAGAGCAGTTCTTC; CDR3aa: CASSQGTGPQEEQFF; v_gene: TRBV4-1; abundance: .; j_gene: TRBJ2-1; d_gene: .
CDR3nt: TGCGCCAGCAGCTTAGACAGGGGGAACACTGAAGCTTTCTTT; CDR3aa: CASSLDRGNTEAFF; v_gene: TRBV5-1; abundance: .; j_gene: TRBJ1-1; d_gene: TRBD1
CDR3nt: TGTGCCAGCAGCTTATGGGGCAAGAACACTGAAGCTTTCTTT; CDR3aa: CASSLWGKNTEAFF; v_gene: TRBV13; abundance: .; j_gene: TRBJ1-1; d_gene: .
CDR3nt: TGTGCCAGCAGCCGGGACACAGCTAACTATGGCTACACCTTC; CDR3aa: CASSRDTANYGYTF; v_gene: TRBV6-1; abundance: .; j_gene: TRBJ1-2; d_gene: .
CDR3nt: TGCGCCAGCAGCTTAGGGGAGTCTGGCAATCAGCCCCAGCATTTT; CDR3aa: CASSLGESGNQPQHF; v_gene: TRBV5-1; abundance: once; j_gene: TRBJ1-5; d_gene: .
CDR3nt: TGTGCCATCAGTGACCCGACTAGCGGGAGGGGGGGAGATACGCAGTATTTT; CDR3aa: CAISDPTSGRGGDTQYF; v_gene: TRBV10-3; abundance: .; j_gene: TRBJ2-3; d_gene: TRBD2
CDR3nt: TGTGCCAGCTCACTCGACGGAAACACCGGGGAGCTGTTTTTT; CDR3aa: CASSLDGNTGELFF; v_gene: TRBV18; abundance: .; j_gene: TRBJ2-2; d_gene: .
CDR3nt: TGTGCCTGGGGAAGCGGTAGTGGGGAGCAGTACTTC; CDR3aa: CAWGSGSGEQYF; v_gene: TRBV30; abundance: .; j_gene: TRBJ2-7; d_gene: .
CDR3nt: TGCGCCAGCAGCTTGGTTCGGGGGGTGGAAGAGACCCAGTACTTC; CDR3aa: CASSLVRGVEETQYF; v_gene: TRBV5-1; abundance: .; j_gene: TRBJ2-5; d_gene: TRBD2
CDR3nt: TGTGCCATCAGATCGGGACAGGGGGTCTCAGATACGCAGTATTTT; CDR3aa: CAIRSGQGVSDTQYF; v_gene: TRBV10-3; abundance: .; j_gene: TRBJ2-3; d_gene: TRBD1
CDR3nt: TGCGCCAGCAGCTTGGTACTAGCGGGGATGTCAGCCAGGGAGCTGTTTTTT; CDR3aa: CASSLVLAGMSARELFF; v_gene: TRBV5-1; abundance: .; j_gene: TRBJ2-2; d_gene: TRBD2
CDR3nt: TGCGCCAGCAGCTTGGCCGGGACTAGGGAAGAGACCCAGTACTTC; CDR3aa: CASSLAGTREETQYF; v_gene: TRBV5-1; abundance: .; j_gene: TRBJ2-5; d_gene: TRBD2
CDR3nt: TGTGCCAGTAGCAATCTAAAGAACACTGAAGCTTTCTTT; CDR3aa: CASSNLKNTEAFF; v_gene: TRBV19; abundance: once; j_gene: TRBJ1-1; d_gene: .
CDR3nt: TGTGCCACGGCGGGGCCTAATGAAAAACTGTTTTTT; CDR3aa: CATAGPNEKLFF; v_gene: TRBV10-3; abundance: .; j_gene: TRBJ1-4; d_gene: .
CDR3nt: TGTGCCGGGAGTAGCGGGATCTACAATGAGCAGTTCTTC; CDR3aa: CAGSSGIYNEQFF; v_gene: TRBV30; abundance: .; j_gene: TRBJ2-1; d_gene: TRBD2
CDR3nt: TGTGCCACCAGTCTCGTGACGGGGATGGGGGAGCAGTACTTC; CDR3aa: CATSLVTGMGEQYF; v_gene: TRBV15; abundance: .; j_gene: TRBJ2-7; d_gene: .
CDR3nt: TGTGCCAGCAGCCTGGGGACAGTCAATCAGCCCCAGCATTTT; CDR3aa: CASSLGTVNQPQHF; v_gene: TRBV28; abundance: few; j_gene: TRBJ1-5; d_gene: TRBD1
CDR3nt: TGCGCCAGCAGCATGGCGTCGGGGACCGAAGAGACCCAGTACTTC; CDR3aa: CASSMASGTEETQYF; v_gene: TRBV5-1; abundance: .; j_gene: TRBJ2-5; d_gene: .
CDR3nt: TGTGCCAGCTCACCGACAGGGGGAAGTTTTTATGGCTACACCTTC; CDR3aa: CASSPTGGSFYGYTF; v_gene: TRBV18; abundance: .; j_gene: TRBJ1-2; d_gene: TRBD1
CDR3nt: TGTGCCAGCAGCTTAAGACAGATGGTATTCTATGGCTACACCTTC; CDR3aa: CASSLRQMVFYGYTF; v_gene: TRBV7-2; abundance: .; j_gene: TRBJ1-2; d_gene: .
CDR3nt: TGTGCCAGCAGCTTCGCCTCGTCGGGGGCCATCACCGGGGAGCTGTTTTTT; CDR3aa: CASSFASSGAITGELFF; v_gene: TRBV7-9; abundance: .; j_gene: TRBJ2-2; d_gene: .
CDR3nt: TGTGCCAGCAGCCTACTGTCATTAGCGGGAACCTTCACAGATACGCAGTATTTT; CDR3aa: CASSLLSLAGTFTDTQYF; v_gene: TRBV7-9; abundance: .; j_gene: TRBJ2-3; d_gene: TRBD2
CDR3nt: TGTGCCAGCAGTTACTCGCTCAACACAGATACGCAGTATTTT; CDR3aa: CASSYSLNTDTQYF; v_gene: TRBV6-5; abundance: .; j_gene: TRBJ2-3; d_gene: .
CDR3nt: TGCGCCAGCAGCCGTGAGGCAGGGACGAACTATGGCTACACCTTC; CDR3aa: CASSREAGTNYGYTF; v_gene: TRBV5-1; abundance: .; j_gene: TRBJ1-2; d_gene: .
CDR3nt: TGTGCCACCGGAAGAGAGGATCAGCCCCAGCATTTT; CDR3aa: CATGREDQPQHF; v_gene: TRBV6-5; abundance: .; j_gene: TRBJ1-5; d_gene: .
CDR3nt: TGCGCCAGCAGTATCGCTAACTATGGCTACACCTTC; CDR3aa: CASSIANYGYTF; v_gene: TRBV5-1; abundance: .; j_gene: TRBJ1-2; d_gene: .
CDR3nt: TGTGCCTGGAGTTCTCCGGGACAGGGCGGCTATGGCTACACCTTC; CDR3aa: CAWSSPGQGGYGYTF; v_gene: TRBV30; abundance: .; j_gene: TRBJ1-2; d_gene: TRBD1
CDR3nt: TGTGCCAGCAGCAAAGCCGAAGGGGCCGGGGAGCTGTTTTTT; CDR3aa: CASSKAEGAGELFF; v_gene: TRBV6-5; abundance: .; j_gene: TRBJ2-2; d_gene: .
CDR3nt: TGTGCCAGTAGTCTGGACTGGAGCTCCTACAATGAGCAGTTCTTC; CDR3aa: CASSLDWSSYNEQFF; v_gene: TRBV19; abundance: .; j_gene: TRBJ2-1; d_gene: .
CDR3nt: TGTGCCAGCAGCGGCCGGGCTCGGAACACTGAAGCTTTCTTT; CDR3aa: CASSGRARNTEAFF; v_gene: TRBV7-9; abundance: .; j_gene: TRBJ1-1; d_gene: .
CDR3nt: TGTGCCAGTACAGGGAGGTCGGATACGCAGTATTTT; CDR3aa: CASTGRSDTQYF; v_gene: TRBV6-5; abundance: .; j_gene: TRBJ2-3; d_gene: .
CDR3nt: TGTGCCAGCAGTTACAGATGGGGAGGTGATCAGCCCCAGCATTTT; CDR3aa: CASSYRWGGDQPQHF; v_gene: TRBV6-6; abundance: .; j_gene: TRBJ1-5; d_gene: .
CDR3nt: TGTGCCAGCAGATTCACGGACAGGGTGAACACCGGGGAGCTGTTTTTT; CDR3aa: CASRFTDRVNTGELFF; v_gene: TRBV13; abundance: .; j_gene: TRBJ2-2; d_gene: TRBD1
CDR3nt: TGCGCCAGCAGCGGGGTCCCGGGAGATACGCAGTATTTT; CDR3aa: CASSGVPGDTQYF; v_gene: TRBV10-1; abundance: few; j_gene: TRBJ2-3; d_gene: .
CDR3nt: TGTGCCAGCAGCGGGGGACAGGGGGCGCACAATGAGCAGTTCTTC; CDR3aa: CASSGGQGAHNEQFF; v_gene: TRBV9; abundance: .; j_gene: TRBJ2-1; d_gene: TRBD1
CDR3nt: TGTGCCAGCTCACCAGAGGGACGAAACACCATATATTTT; CDR3aa: CASSPEGRNTIYF; v_gene: TRBV18; abundance: .; j_gene: TRBJ1-3; d_gene: .
CDR3nt: TGTGCCATCAGCGCAGTTGGGCAGTTCAATCAGCCCCAGCATTTT; CDR3aa: CAISAVGQFNQPQHF; v_gene: TRBV10-3; abundance: once; j_gene: TRBJ1-5; d_gene: .
CDR3nt: TGTGCCAGCAGACAAACCGGGACAGGGGTGAGGAGTACGCAGTATTTT; CDR3aa: CASRQTGTGVRSTQYF; v_gene: TRBV7-2; abundance: .; j_gene: TRBJ2-3; d_gene: TRBD1
CDR3nt: TGTGCCAGCAGCGTAGAACCCTGGGAGAATGAGCAGTTCTTC; CDR3aa: CASSVEPWENEQFF; v_gene: TRBV9; abundance: .; j_gene: TRBJ2-1; d_gene: .
CDR3nt: TGTGCCATCACGGCAGGGTCGGGTTCCAATGAGCAGTTCTTC; CDR3aa: CAITAGSGSNEQFF; v_gene: TRBV10-3; abundance: .; j_gene: TRBJ2-1; d_gene: .
CDR3nt: TGTGCCATCAGTGATGGGGTTTACGAGCAGTACTTC; CDR3aa: CAISDGVYEQYF; v_gene: TRBV10-3; abundance: .; j_gene: TRBJ2-7; d_gene: .
CDR3nt: TGTGCCAGCAGCCCTGGACGGACCGGGGAGCTGTTTTTT; CDR3aa: CASSPGRTGELFF; v_gene: TRBV5-8; abundance: .; j_gene: TRBJ2-2; d_gene: .
CDR3nt: TGTGCCAGCAGCTTAGGGGTTAGCGTGCCCTACGAGCAGTACTTC; CDR3aa: CASSLGVSVPYEQYF; v_gene: TRBV7-2; abundance: .; j_gene: TRBJ2-7; d_gene: .
CDR3nt: TGTGCCAGTAGCCCAGGTTCCTACGAGCAGTACTTC; CDR3aa: CASSPGSYEQYF; v_gene: TRBV19; abundance: .; j_gene: TRBJ2-7; d_gene: .
CDR3nt: TGCGCCAGCAGACCTGGGTTAGATCAGCCCCAGCATTTT; CDR3aa: CASRPGLDQPQHF; v_gene: TRBV5-1; abundance: few; j_gene: TRBJ1-5; d_gene: .
CDR3nt: TGTGCCAGCAGCTTGGACAGGGGGCCTTCACCCCTCCACTTT; CDR3aa: CASSLDRGPSPLHF; v_gene: TRBV5-6; abundance: once; j_gene: TRBJ1-6; d_gene: TRBD1
CDR3nt: TGCGCCAGCAGCTTGGGTGCACCTAATGAAAAACTGTTTTTT; CDR3aa: CASSLGAPNEKLFF; v_gene: TRBV5-1; abundance: .; j_gene: TRBJ1-4; d_gene: .
CDR3nt: TGTGCCAGCACCCCTTGGGGAGCGGGGGGTGGTACAGATACGCAGTATTTT; CDR3aa: CASTPWGAGGGTDTQYF; v_gene: TRBV11-2; abundance: .; j_gene: TRBJ2-3; d_gene: TRBD2
CDR3nt: TGCGCCAGCAGCCCGGAGGCTAGCGGGTACAATGAGCAGTTCTTC; CDR3aa: CASSPEASGYNEQFF; v_gene: TRBV5-1; abundance: .; j_gene: TRBJ2-1; d_gene: TRBD2
CDR3nt: TGTGCCTGGAAGGGTTGGCTAGCGGGATCGAATACCATCCCCGATACGCAGTATTTT; CDR3aa: CAWKGWLAGSNTIPDTQYF; v_gene: TRBV30; abundance: .; j_gene: TRBJ2-3; d_gene: TRBD2
CDR3nt: TGTGCCAGCAGAGCCGGGACAGGCTTTGCAGATACGCAGTATTTT; CDR3aa: CASRAGTGFADTQYF; v_gene: TRBV2; abundance: .; j_gene: TRBJ2-3; d_gene: TRBD1
CDR3nt: TGTGCCAGCAGCGCGGACTACACAGATACGCAGTATTTT; CDR3aa: CASSADYTDTQYF; v_gene: TRBV9; abundance: .; j_gene: TRBJ2-3; d_gene: .
CDR3nt: TGTGCCACCAGCAAGGCGACCTATGGCACAGATACGCAGTATTTT; CDR3aa: CATSKATYGTDTQYF; v_gene: TRBV15; abundance: .; j_gene: TRBJ2-3; d_gene: .
CDR3nt: TGTGTCACTAATAAGGGGAACACCGGGGAGCTGTTTTTT; CDR3aa: CVTNKGNTGELFF; v_gene: TRBV6-6; abundance: .; j_gene: TRBJ2-2; d_gene: .
CDR3nt: TGTGCCATCAGTGAGGGGGCAGGGTCCAACACCGGGGAGCTGTTTTTT; CDR3aa: CAISEGAGSNTGELFF; v_gene: TRBV10-3; abundance: .; j_gene: TRBJ2-2; d_gene: .
CDR3nt: TGCGCCAGCAGCTCAGATCAAACAGGGGCTCGTGGCTACACCTTC; CDR3aa: CASSSDQTGARGYTF; v_gene: TRBV5-1; abundance: .; j_gene: TRBJ1-2; d_gene: TRBD1
CDR3nt: TGCACCAGCAGCCAAGACTTTGGGAGTTGGACAGATACGCAGTATTTT; CDR3aa: CTSSQDFGSWTDTQYF; v_gene: TRBV1; abundance: .; j_gene: TRBJ2-3; d_gene: .